The present T cell receptor (beta chain) was sequenced within a study of identical twins' blood T cells (dated by TCRdb to 2012 to 2014). About the full investigation: Some 51 million Illumina reads were obtained across approximately 12 libraries, comprising six alpha-chain and six beta-chain libraries. TCR alpha and beta chain repertoires of three pairs of monozygous twins were compared using next-generation sequencing to assess genetic influence on repertoire formation.

The paper as a whole reports these results and caveats: Because the twins were reared together, environmental influences could not be excluded as an explanation for twin similarity. Among the most abundant TCRbeta clonotypes, every donor shared more CDR3 sequences with her own twin than with unrelated donors. Twin pairs were reported to be markedly more alike in V gene usage than unrelated donors were, even when looking at non-selected out-of-frame TCRbeta clonotypes. The number of CDR3 clonotypes shared between two donors was mainly determined by the product of the cloneset sizes of the two donors, and no clear deviation from this trend was shown by twins. Validation by independent studies was stated to be required for the proposed role of the TCRalpha J segment in MHC recognition during thymic selection.

From the germline V gene, CDR1 is KGHSH and CDR2 is LQKENI. The CDR3 numbers 13 residues from cysteine through phenylalanine. The sequence is cut down to CDR3 DNA, 39 bases in frame from base 1. The germline V and J ends show losses of 3 bases and 6 bases respectively, and no gene match explains 2 bases of the junction. The library came from 5' RACE. Instrument used: Illumina Genome Analyzer IIx. The RNA-based TCR cDNA libraries were made using a previously described protocol that was modified in several ways. To prevent cross-contamination, sample-specific barcodes were added to both ends of each TCR cDNA library during cDNA synthesis and amplification. As for the authors' bioinformatics: Each individual had between about 90,000 and nearly 500,000 identified clonotypes, and each library contained roughly 2.2 to 3.6 million CDR3-containing reads. Reads with improper barcode index combinations were discarded, and clonesets were then built for each library with the MiTCR software. During the assembly of CDR3 clonotypes by MiTCR, low-quality reads were filtered or rescued and PCR and sequencing errors were corrected. Artificial out-of-frame clonotypes were removed by being mapped to in-frame sequences, with one indel in the CDR3 allowed. Similarity of V and J gene usage between donors was measured as Jensen-Shannon divergence divided by mean entropy. Starting from the raw public reads, TCRdb applied fastp trimming at Q25, assembled clones with MiXCR and retained in-frame beta chains. Records with the same CDR3 protein are collapsed into one entry carrying the most frequent genes and DNA. These V and J calls derive from TCRdb rather than the authors' analysis. The table for this sample lists roughly 340,000 distinct CDR3 sequences; about 28% of them were counted only once. The top ten constitute 6.1% of the sample.

Six healthy women forming three monozygous twin pairs were used as donors. All three twin pairs had been raised together and were thought likely to have encountered the same vaccines and infectious agents. RNA was isolated from peripheral blood mononuclear cells and used to prepare TCR cDNA libraries. This clonotype has a handful of counts. What this receptor recognizes is not known. No much larger clone exists at a distance of one base, and base qualities are not known. The chain links TRBV18 with TRBJ1-5, and TRBD1 matches 7 of the central bases. Source material: PBMCs. This receptor was identified in a woman aged 18 to 55 in good health. In nucleotides, the sequence is TGTGCCAGCTCACCGACAGGGATTCAGCCCCAGCATTTT. Translated, it reads CASSPTGIQPQHF.